This is a list of T cell receptor beta chains from one sample in a study of T-cell reconstitution after alpha-beta-depleted transplantation in children. TCRdb ran MiXCR on the PCR reads and lists one entry per CDR3 protein. Altogether roughly 240,000 distinct CDR3 sequences are present, around 8% being singletons, with the ten largest covering nearly 6.5%. The sequencing here drew on PBMCs, mostly from graft donor cells, taken 180 days after TCRalphabeta/CD19-depleted stem cell transplant. The receptors come from a male patient younger than 18 who had a stem cell transplant for acute lymphoblastic leukemia, so the T cells may come from the graft donor. Each CDR3 is given with its conserved first and last residue. The D gene is left open where the match is weak. Clone size is given for some rows only: seen once, a few or many times, or a class if the clone is expanded.

>TRBV7-9|TRBJ2-2|-|many
TGTGCCAGCAGCTCTCTAGCCGGGGAGCTGTTTTTT
CASSSLAGELFF
>TRBV28|TRBJ2-2|TRBD2|many
TGTGCCAGCAGGGGCGGGGGGTTCACCGGGGAGCTGTTTTTT
CASRGGGFTGELFF
>TRBV10-2|TRBJ2-7|-|few
TGCGCCAGCAGTGAGTCTTCCGGGCTTACCTACGAGCAGTACTTC
CASSESSGLTYEQYF
>TRBV7-2|TRBJ2-3|-|many
TGTGCCAGCAGGGCTAGCTTCACAGATACGCAGTATTTT
CASRASFTDTQYF
>TRBV20-1|TRBJ2-3|-|many
TGCAGTGCTAGGGAGGGTGGCACGCAGTATTTT
CSAREGGTQYF
>TRBV6-1|TRBJ2-5|-|-
TGTGCCAGCTTGGACAGGGGAGAACTAGCGGGTGCTAAAGAGACCCAGTACTTC
CASLDRGELAGAKETQYF
>TRBV29-1|TRBJ2-2|TRBD1|-
TGCAGCGGTATACAGGGGACCGGGGAGCTGTTTTTT
CSGIQGTGELFF
>TRBV5-1|TRBJ1-1|TRBD1|many
TGCGCCAGCAGCGGTAGACAGGGCAGGGGAACTGAAGCTTTCTTT
CASSGRQGRGTEAFF
>TRBV12-3/TRBV12-4|TRBJ2-7|-|many
TGTGCCAGCAGTCTCTCAACAGGGCGCCTCGCCGAGCAGTACTTC
CASSLSTGRLAEQYF
>TRBV10-3|TRBJ2-5|-|many
TGTGCCATCAGTGGGGGCTCCCAAGAGACCCAGTACTTC
CAISGGSQETQYF
>TRBV25-1|TRBJ1-2|-|many
TGTGCCAGCAGTGAGCCTATGAGGGTAGGGAGCTACACCTTC
CASSEPMRVGSYTF
>TRBV27|TRBJ2-5|-|-
TGTGCCTTCAGTTTATTTGGAACGGGAGAGACCCAGTACTTC
CAFSLFGTGETQYF
>TRBV20-1|TRBJ2-5|-|many
TGCAGTGCTAGTGGTCCCCGGGATAGTGAGACCCAGTACTTC
CSASGPRDSETQYF
>TRBV6-5|TRBJ1-5|-|many
TGTGCCAGCAGTTTCGTGGGGGGCTTGAATCAGCCCCAGCATTTT
CASSFVGGLNQPQHF
>TRBV7-2|TRBJ1-1|TRBD1|many
TGTGCCAGCAGCATCCAGGGGGCTGGTGAAGCTTTCTTT
CASSIQGAGEAFF
>TRBV9|TRBJ2-5|-|many
TGTGCCAGCAGCGTAGGAGGTGGGGGGGCCGGAGAGACCCAGTACTTC
CASSVGGGGAGETQYF
>TRBV25-1|TRBJ2-2|-|many
TGTGCCAGCAACCCCTTCGGGGGTACGGGGGAGCTGTTTTTT
CASNPFGGTGELFF
>TRBV4-1|TRBJ2-7|-|many
TGCGCCAGCAGCCAAGAAGGGTTTCCCTACGAGCAGTACTTC
CASSQEGFPYEQYF
>TRBV6-5|TRBJ2-7|TRBD2|many
TGTGCCAGCAGGCAAGGCTCTAGCGGAAACTACGAGCAGTACTTC
CASRQGSSGNYEQYF
>TRBV20-1|TRBJ2-2|TRBD2|-
TGCAGTGCTAGGAGCGGGAGGGTGAGCACCGGGGAGCTGTTTTTT
CSARSGRVSTGELFF
>TRBV6-5|TRBJ1-1|-|many
TGTGCCAGCAGTTACCCGCCGGGCGGGACGATTTTGAACACTGAAGCTTTCTTT
CASSYPPGGTILNTEAFF
>TRBV7-9|TRBJ1-5|-|many
TGTGCCAGCAGCTTACTTGTAGGGAATAGCAATCAGCCCCAGCATTTT
CASSLLVGNSNQPQHF
>TRBV6-1|TRBJ2-7|-|many
TGTGCCAGCAGTGTCGGCAGCTACGAGCAGTACTTC
CASSVGSYEQYF
>TRBV28|TRBJ2-7|-|many
TGTGCCAGTCGGGCCGGGTCTGCCGAGCAGTACTTC
CASRAGSAEQYF
>TRBV6-6|TRBJ1-2|TRBD1|few
TGTGCCAGCACTCCAGGGGGGACTCGGGGCTACACCTTC
CASTPGGTRGYTF
>TRBV28|TRBJ1-1|-|many
TGTGCCAGCAGTTTATACACGAAAGCTTTCTTT
CASSLYTKAFF
>TRBV21-1|TRBJ2-1|-|-
TGTGCCAGCAGCAAAGGCCAAGGGTTCTTC
CASSKGQGFF
>TRBV29-1|TRBJ1-1|TRBD1|many
TGCAGCGTCTTAGGACCGGGACAGGGCGAAGCTTTCTTT
CSVLGPGQGEAFF
>TRBV3-1|TRBJ2-1|-|many
TGTGCCAGCAGCCAAGTCGGGGTTCTCTACAATGAGCAGTTCTTC
CASSQVGVLYNEQFF
>TRBV20-1|TRBJ1-2|TRBD1|-
TGCAGTGCTAGTAGGGCAGGGGGACAAAGGGCCTATGGCTACACCTTC
CSASRAGGQRAYGYTF
>TRBV5-1|TRBJ2-1|TRBD1|many
TGCGCCAGCAGCTTGTGGTCGGACAGGGGGGGCAATGAGCAGTTCTTC
CASSLWSDRGGNEQFF
>TRBV5-1|TRBJ2-7|-|many
TGCGCCAGCAGCGACGGACAGTGGCCTAAGCAGTACTTC
CASSDGQWPKQYF
>TRBV19|TRBJ1-5|TRBD1|many
TGTGCCAGTAGTATGGACAGGCCGAGCGGTCCCCAGCATTTT
CASSMDRPSGPQHF
>TRBV27|TRBJ1-1|-|many
TGTGCCAGCAAAAGGGGACAATACACTGAAGCTTTCTTT
CASKRGQYTEAFF
>TRBV7-9|TRBJ2-5|TRBD2|few
TGTGCCAGCGTCCCGGGGAGGGAGGAGGAGACCCAGTACTTC
CASVPGREEETQYF
>TRBV29-1|TRBJ2-2|TRBD2|many
TGCAGCGATGACATGAGCGGGGACACCGGGGAGCTGTTTTTT
CSDDMSGDTGELFF
>TRBV20-1|TRBJ2-7|-|many
TGCAGTGCTAGAGATCTACGGAAGCCTTCCTACGAGCAGTACTTC
CSARDLRKPSYEQYF
>TRBV5-6|TRBJ2-3|TRBD2|-
TGTGCCAGCAGCCTGGGGCTTCGGGGGCTAGCGGGAGCAGATACGCAGTATTTT
CASSLGLRGLAGADTQYF
>TRBV7-3|TRBJ2-1|-|many
TGTGCCAGCAGCTTACGCCCGGGACGACCAAATGAGCAGTTCTTC
CASSLRPGRPNEQFF
>TRBV18|TRBJ2-1|-|many
TGTGCCAGCTCACCAGGCCGAGGAGCTATGCAGTTCTTC
CASSPGRGAMQFF
>TRBV28|TRBJ2-7|TRBD1|many
TGTGCCAGCAGCTTGGGGGGGACAGGGAGCTCCTACGAGCAGTACTTC
CASSLGGTGSSYEQYF
>TRBV12-3/TRBV12-4|TRBJ2-3|-|many
TGTGCCAGCAGTTACCCTCGACGGGATCTGTATTTT
CASSYPRRDLYF
>TRBV20-1|TRBJ1-1|-|many
TGCAGTGCTAGCGGGGGAAGCACTGAAGCTTTCTTT
CSASGGSTEAFF
>TRBV4-2|TRBJ2-5|-|few
TGTGCCAGCAGCCAAGACTGGGGGCAGGAGACCCAGTACTTC
CASSQDWGQETQYF
>TRBV6-5|TRBJ2-2|-|many
TGTGCCAGCAGTTACGACAGGAGAGACACCGGGGAGCTGTTTTTT
CASSYDRRDTGELFF
>TRBV7-2|TRBJ2-5|TRBD1|many
TGTGCCAGCAGCTTTCAGACAGGGTACGAGACCCAGTACTTC
CASSFQTGYETQYF
>TRBV27|TRBJ2-5|-|many
TGTGCCAGCAGTTTAGGGCGTGTCCAAGAGACCCAGTACTTC
CASSLGRVQETQYF
>TRBV12-3/TRBV12-4|TRBJ1-5|-|many
TGTGCCAGCAGTTTGGCCGCCGGGAACAATCAGCCCCAGCATTTT
CASSLAAGNNQPQHF